The sequence of this T cell receptor beta chain was determined in a study of vaccination effects on CD4 cells after COVID-19. Study-wide points: In the study, convalescent patients were few, and early post-infection timepoints were absent. Late in the post-vaccination period, infection-induced and vaccine-induced clones underwent marked clonal contraction.

This CDR3 is built from 13 residues. The V end lost 2 bases, the J end lost 5 bases, and 6 bases lay between the germline ends. On this clone itself: The antigen remains unidentified.

Assay used: immunoSEQ multiplex PCR; TCRdb lists only in-frame clones, some missing. The profile covers roughly 56,000 clones, with around 73% appearing a single time and 0.95% to 1.5% taken by the ten largest. Viral peptide pools were used in the ViraFEST assay to expand antigen-specific CD4+ T cells, and sequencing came afterward. Once cultured for 10 days, the cells underwent separation to obtain CD4+ T cells. Each participant was given two doses of one vaccine (BNT162b2 or mRNA-1273). A half-medium replacement with IL-2 medium was carried out on days 3 and 7. The source is a human donor who received a COVID-19 vaccine. Source: CD4+ T cells from PBMCs cultured with HCoV-229E spike peptides, taken after COVID-19 vaccination. The chain combines TRBV12-3 or TRBV12-4 with TRBJ2-2; TRBD2 is a possible D gene (5 bases). This CDR3 is CASSLRGTGELFF. In DNA form, the CDR3 reads TGTGCCAGCAGTTTAAGAGGGACCGGGGAGCTGTTTTTT.